This TCR beta chain originates from a study of a mutant IDH1 vaccine in newly diagnosed glioma. Across the whole study: Of treated patients, approximately 62% were men and about 38% women, averaging roughly 40 years. Pretreatment consisted of radiotherapy, temozolomide, or both, with most receiving both.

Trimming stripped 0 bases from V and 0 bases from J, with 9 bases between. Germline CDR1 SNHLY, CDR2 FYNNEI. CDR3 length: 15 residues. Time point indicated: baseline, week 1 (first vaccination visit). Treatment meaning: pre-vaccination baseline after standard-of-care therapy. To note about this clone: As yet, its antigen is unknown.

General study findings and limits: Approximately 93% of patients showed vaccine-induced immune responses across multiple MHC alleles.

TCRdb's copy holds only in-frame clones and misses some; the assay was immunoSEQ multiplex PCR. Of about 21,000 clones listed, 70% to 90% are singletons. The chain recombines TRBV2 with TRBJ2-7; D remains unclear. The TCR was taken from a man aged 35 to 55 with glioma. The sequencing here drew on PBMCs, taken from a glioma patient treated with radiotherapy, temozolomide or both. This CDR3 is CASSEAISISYEQYF. CDR3 bases: TGTGCCAGCAGTGAAGCCATCTCTATCTCCTACGAGCAGTACTTC.